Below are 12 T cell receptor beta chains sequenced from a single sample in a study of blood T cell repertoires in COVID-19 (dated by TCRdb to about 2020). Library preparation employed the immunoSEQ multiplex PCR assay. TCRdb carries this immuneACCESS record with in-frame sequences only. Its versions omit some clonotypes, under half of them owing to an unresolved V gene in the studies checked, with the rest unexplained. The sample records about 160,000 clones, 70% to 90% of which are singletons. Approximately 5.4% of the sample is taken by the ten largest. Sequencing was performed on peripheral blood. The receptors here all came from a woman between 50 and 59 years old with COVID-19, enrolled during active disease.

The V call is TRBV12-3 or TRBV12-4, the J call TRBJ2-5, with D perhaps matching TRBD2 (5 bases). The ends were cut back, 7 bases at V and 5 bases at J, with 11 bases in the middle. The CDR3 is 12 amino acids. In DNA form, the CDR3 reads TGTGCCAGCAAGGACTCAGTGGAGACCCAGTACTTC. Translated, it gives CASKDSVETQYF.

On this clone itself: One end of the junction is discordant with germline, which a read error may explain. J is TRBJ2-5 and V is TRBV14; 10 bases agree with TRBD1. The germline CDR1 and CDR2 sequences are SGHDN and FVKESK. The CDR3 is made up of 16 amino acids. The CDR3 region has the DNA TGTGTCAGCAGCATTCCGGGACAGGGGTTCTTTGAGACCCAGTACTTC. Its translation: CVSSIPGQGFFETQYF.

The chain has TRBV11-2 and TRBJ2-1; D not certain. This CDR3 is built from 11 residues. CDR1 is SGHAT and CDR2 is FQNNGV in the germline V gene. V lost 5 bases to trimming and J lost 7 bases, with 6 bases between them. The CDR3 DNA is TGTGCCAGCAGCCTTCGGAATGAGCAGTTCTTC. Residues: CASSLRNEQFF.

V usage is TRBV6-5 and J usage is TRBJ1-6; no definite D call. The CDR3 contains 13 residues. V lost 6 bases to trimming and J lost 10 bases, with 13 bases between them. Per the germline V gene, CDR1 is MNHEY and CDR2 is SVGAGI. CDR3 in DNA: TGTGCCAGCAGCTTTGACATGATCTCACCCCTCCACTTT. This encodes CASSFDMISPLHF.

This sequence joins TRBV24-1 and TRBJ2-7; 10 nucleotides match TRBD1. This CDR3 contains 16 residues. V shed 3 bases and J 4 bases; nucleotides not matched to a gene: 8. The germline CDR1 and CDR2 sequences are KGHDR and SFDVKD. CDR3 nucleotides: TGTGCCACCAGTGATACCGGACAGGGGGGCGATTACGAGCAGTACTTC. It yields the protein CATSDTGQGGDYEQYF.

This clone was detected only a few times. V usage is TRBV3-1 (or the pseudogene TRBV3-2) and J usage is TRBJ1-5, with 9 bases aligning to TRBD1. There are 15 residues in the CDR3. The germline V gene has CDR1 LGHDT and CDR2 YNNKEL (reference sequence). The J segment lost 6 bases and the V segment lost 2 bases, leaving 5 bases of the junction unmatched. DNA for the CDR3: TGTGCCAGCAGCCAATCACAGGGGGCGAGTCAGCCCCAGCATTTT. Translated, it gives CASSQSQGASQPQHF.

Written as DNA, the CDR3 is TGTGCCTGGAGTGTACGACTAGCGGGGGTCACAGATACGCAGTATTTT. This sequence encodes CAWSVRLAGVTDTQYF. The rearrangement links TRBV30 to TRBJ2-3, with 12 bases fitting TRBD2. The germline V gene encodes CDR1 GTSNPN and CDR2 SVGIG (reference sequence). CDR3 length: 16 amino acids. Trimming removed 0 bases from V and 2 bases from J; junction bases left unmatched: 3. The full variable domain, in which reference TRBV30 and TRBJ2-3 provide the parts outside the CDR3, is SQTIHQWPATLVQPVGSPLSLECTVEGTSNPNLYWYRQAAGRGLQLLFYSVGIGQISSEVPQNLSASRPQDRQFILSSKKLLLSDSGFYLCAWSVRLAGVTDTQYFGPGTRLTVL.

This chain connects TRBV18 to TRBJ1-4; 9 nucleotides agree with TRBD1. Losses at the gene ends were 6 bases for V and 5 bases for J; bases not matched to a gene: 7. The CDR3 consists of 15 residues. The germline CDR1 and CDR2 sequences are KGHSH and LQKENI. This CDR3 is CASSPRGQGNEKLFF. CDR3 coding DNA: TGTGCCAGCTCCCCCCGGGGACAGGGCAATGAAAAACTGTTTTTT.

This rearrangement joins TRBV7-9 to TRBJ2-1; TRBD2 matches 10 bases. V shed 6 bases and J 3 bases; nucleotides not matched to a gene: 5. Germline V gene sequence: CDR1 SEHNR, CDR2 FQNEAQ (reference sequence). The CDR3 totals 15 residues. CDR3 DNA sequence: TGTGCCAGCAGACAAAGCGGGGGGGACTACAATGAGCAGTTCTTC. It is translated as CASRQSGGDYNEQFF. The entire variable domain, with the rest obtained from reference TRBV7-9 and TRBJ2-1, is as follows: DTGVSQNPRHKITKRGQNVTFRCDPISEHNRLYWYRQTLGQGPEFLTYFQNEAQLEKSRLLSDRFSAERPKGSFSTLEIQRTEQGDSAMYLCASRQSGGDYNEQFFGPGTRLTVL.

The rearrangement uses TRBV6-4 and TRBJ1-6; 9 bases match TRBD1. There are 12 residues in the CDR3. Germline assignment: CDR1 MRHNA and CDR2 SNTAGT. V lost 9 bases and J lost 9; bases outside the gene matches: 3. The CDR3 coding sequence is TGTGCCAGACAGGGGGCGAGTTCACCCCTCCACTTT. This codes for CARQGASSPLHF.

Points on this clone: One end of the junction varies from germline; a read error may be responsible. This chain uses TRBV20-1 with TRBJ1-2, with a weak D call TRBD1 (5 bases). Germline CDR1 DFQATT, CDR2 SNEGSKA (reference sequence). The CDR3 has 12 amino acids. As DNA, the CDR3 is TGCAGTGCTAGTATTTATACGGGGGTGGAGGAATTC. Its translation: CSASIYTGVEEF.

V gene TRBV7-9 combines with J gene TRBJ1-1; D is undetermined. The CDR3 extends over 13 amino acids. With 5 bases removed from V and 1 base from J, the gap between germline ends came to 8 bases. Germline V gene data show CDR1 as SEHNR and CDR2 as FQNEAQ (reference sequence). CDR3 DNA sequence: TGTGCCAGCAGCCTAACAGCGAACACTGAAGCTTTCTTT. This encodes CASSLTANTEAFF.